This TCR beta chain is drawn from a study of T-cell reconstitution after alpha-beta-depleted transplantation in children. As it was prepared, the TCRbeta library received unique molecular identifiers. A single record per CDR3 protein comes from TCRdb applying MiXCR to the PCR reads. The table includes approximately 82,000 distinct CDR3 sequences, less than 20% detected once. The junction had 9 bases not matched to a gene; V was cut back by 5 bases and J by 2 bases. This CDR3 region has 15 residues. Germline CDR1 reads SEHNR; CDR2 reads FQNEAQ (reference sequence). The TCR sequence derives from a male patient between 2 and 10 years old who had a stem cell transplant for acute lymphoblastic leukemia, so the T cells may come from the graft donor. The specimen was PBMCs, mostly from graft donor cells, collected 360 days after TCRalphabeta/CD19-depleted stem cell transplant. This rearrangement joins TRBV7-9 to TRBJ2-7; 7 nucleotides match TRBD2. CDR3 sequence: CASSKPGLQAYEQYF. Written as DNA, the CDR3 is TGTGCCAGCAGCAAGCCGGGACTACAGGCCTACGAGCAGTACTTC.